These T cell receptor beta chains were read from a single sample in a study of blood T cells in healthy people across ages. TCRdb redid the calling of the 5' RACE reads with MiXCR, one entry per CDR3 protein. The table shows roughly 640,000 distinct CDR3 sequences, with roughly 31% occurring only once. Material for sequencing was blood. Every receptor here comes from an elderly woman in good health. Each CDR3 is given with its conserved first and last residue. Fields, in order: V gene, D gene, clone size, J gene, CDR3 protein, CDR3 DNA. D genes are given only for firm matches. A clone size is listed for some rows: how often the clone was seen (once, few, many), or a class if it is expanded.

>TRBV27|-|-|TRBJ2-7
CASRSMSYEQYF
TGTGCCAGCAGATCCATGAGCTACGAGCAGTACTTC
>TRBV29-1|-|many|TRBJ1-1
CSVEAYSDTEAFF
TGCAGCGTTGAGGCCTATTCGGACACTGAAGCTTTCTTT
>TRBV12-3/TRBV12-4|TRBD1|-|TRBJ2-3
CASSSDREASTDAQYF
TGTGCCAGCAGTTCTGACAGGGAAGCGAGCACAGATGCGCAGTATTTT
>TRBV6-1|TRBD1|-|TRBJ1-4
CASSPTGTGVELFF
TGTGCCAGCAGTCCTACCGGGACAGGGGTTGAACTGTTTTTT
>TRBV29-1|-|-|TRBJ2-5
CSVEAAGVWTQYF
TGCAGCGTTGAAGCCGCCGGGGTTTGGACCCAGTACTTC
>TRBV4-1|-|many|TRBJ2-3
CASSQVPGLSTDTQYF
TGCGCCAGCAGTCAAGTACCGGGGTTAAGCACAGATACGCAGTATTTT
>TRBV20-1|-|-|TRBJ1-1
CSAKGGGSPTGAFF
TGCAGTGCTAAAGGCGGGGGGTCTCCGACTGGAGCTTTCTTT
>TRBV24-1|-|many|TRBJ2-1
CATSDGSRRDEQFF
TGTGCCACCAGTGATGGGTCTCGGAGGGATGAGCAGTTCTTC
>TRBV6-1|TRBD1|-|TRBJ1-3
CASSETPTGSGNTIYF
TGTGCCAGCAGTGAAACGCCGACAGGGAGTGGAAACACCATATATTTT
>TRBV20-1|TRBD1|-|TRBJ1-3
CSARYRGGENTIYF
TGCAGTGCTAGATACAGGGGAGGTGAAAACACCATATATTTT
>TRBV15|-|-|TRBJ1-3
CATSRDVLAGIRYF
TGTGCCACCAGCAGAGATGTATTGGCAGGGATAAGATATTTT
>TRBV7-8|TRBD1|few|TRBJ1-3
CASSPGTGGSGNTIYF
TGTGCCAGCAGTCCGGGCACAGGGGGCTCTGGAAACACCATATATTTT
>TRBV20-1|TRBD1|-|TRBJ1-5
CSARAPPGTGFSNQPQHF
TGCAGTGCCAGAGCACCTCCTGGGACAGGATTTAGCAATCAGCCCCAGCATTTT
>TRBV3-1|-|many|TRBJ2-7
CASSPIRGSEQYF
TGTGCCAGCAGCCCCATTAGGGGTTCCGAGCAGTACTTC
>TRBV29-1|-|many|TRBJ2-5
CSVVRQETQYF
TGCAGCGTTGTACGGCAAGAGACCCAGTACTTC
>TRBV6-5|-|-|TRBJ2-7
CASSYIGGVNEQYF
TGTGCCAGCAGTTACATTGGGGGCGTCAACGAGCAGTACTTC
>TRBV7-8|TRBD1|-|TRBJ1-1
CASSWGQIRPYGQNTEAFF
TGTGCCAGCAGCTGGGGACAGATTAGGCCGTATGGGCAGAACACTGAAGCTTTCTTT
>TRBV29-1|-|-|TRBJ2-7
CSVRYPRSYEQYF
TGCAGCGTGCGTTACCCTCGCTCCTACGAGCAGTACTTC
>TRBV12-3/TRBV12-4|TRBD1|-|TRBJ2-3
CASSLSDRGRADVQYF
TGTGCCAGCAGTTTATCAGACAGGGGGAGGGCAGATGTGCAGTATTTT
>TRBV7-6|-|many|TRBJ2-5
CASSLATGWETQYF
TGTGCCAGCAGCTTAGCCACAGGGTGGGAGACCCAGTACTTC
>TRBV11-2|-|few|TRBJ2-7
CASRRPVGPFEQYF
TGTGCCAGCAGGCGACCCGTGGGGCCTTTCGAGCAGTACTTC
>TRBV20-1|-|few|TRBJ1-4
CSARGQMNRELFF
TGCAGTGCTAGAGGGCAAATGAACAGGGAACTGTTTTTT
>TRBV6-5|-|many|TRBJ1-5
CASSYDGDSNQPQHF
TGTGCCAGCAGTTACGACGGTGATTCGAATCAGCCCCAGCATTTT
>TRBV20-1|-|many|TRBJ1-4
CSAPTPGPFGKLFF
TGCAGTGCTCCCACACCCGGGCCTTTTGGAAAACTGTTTTTT
>TRBV11-2|TRBD2|-|TRBJ2-1
CASSLGLAGGPGNEQFF
TGTGCCAGCAGCCTAGGACTAGCGGGAGGGCCTGGGAATGAGCAGTTCTTC
>TRBV30|TRBD1|-|TRBJ2-7
CAWADRGYEQYF
TGTGCCTGGGCCGACAGGGGTTACGAGCAGTACTTC
>TRBV30|-|few|TRBJ2-7
CAWSSFGQEYEQYF
TGTGCCTGGAGTTCCTTCGGACAAGAGTACGAGCAGTACTTC
>TRBV12-3/TRBV12-4|-|-|TRBJ1-1
CVSSLGRTEAFF
TGTGTCAGCAGCCTGGGGAGAACTGAAGCTTTCTTT
>TRBV7-2|-|many|TRBJ1-1
CASSATGNTEAFF
TGTGCCAGCAGCGCCACAGGGAACACTGAAGCTTTCTTT
>TRBV28|TRBD2|-|TRBJ2-1
CASSSTGLAGGTGNEQFF
TGTGCCAGCAGCTCTACCGGACTAGCGGGAGGGACTGGCAATGAGCAGTTCTTC
>TRBV28|-|-|TRBJ1-5
CASSDSHRDFYQPQHF
TGTGCCAGCAGTGACTCTCACAGGGATTTTTATCAGCCCCAGCATTTT
>TRBV5-1|TRBD2|-|TRBJ2-3
CASSFEGLGSTDTQYF
TGCGCCAGCAGCTTTGAGGGACTAGGGAGCACAGATACGCAGTATTTT
>TRBV27|TRBD1|many|TRBJ2-1
CASSGTGAYNEQFF
TGTGCCAGCTCCGGGACAGGGGCCTACAATGAGCAGTTCTTC
>TRBV28|TRBD1|few|TRBJ1-2
CASSLSQGAFGYTF
TGTGCCAGCAGTCTCTCACAGGGGGCGTTTGGCTACACCTTC
>TRBV27|-|many|TRBJ2-7
CASTPLVGSTYEQYF
TGTGCCAGCACCCCCCTCGTCGGCTCTACCTACGAGCAGTACTTC
>TRBV4-3|TRBD2|-|TRBJ2-5
CASSQATGGQETQYF
TGCGCCAGCAGCCAAGCTACGGGAGGGCAAGAGACCCAGTACTTC
>TRBV9|-|many|TRBJ2-7
CASRRSPRNEQYF
TGTGCCAGCCGACGTAGCCCCCGGAACGAGCAGTACTTC
>TRBV20-1|-|many|TRBJ2-5
CSARPLGGFQETQYF
TGCAGTGCTAGACCCCTAGGGGGGTTCCAAGAGACCCAGTACTTC
>TRBV20-1|TRBD1|many|TRBJ2-7
CSASGTGGDEGHEQYF
TGCAGTGCTAGTGGGACAGGGGGGGACGAGGGCCACGAGCAGTACTTC
>TRBV7-3|-|many|TRBJ2-7
CASSPKTVSYEQYF
TGTGCCAGCAGCCCGAAGACAGTCTCCTACGAGCAGTACTTC
>TRBV6-6|TRBD1|many|TRBJ1-5
CASSTRGQSNQPQHF
TGTGCCAGCAGTACCAGGGGGCAGAGCAATCAGCCCCAGCATTTT
>TRBV3-1|-|-|TRBJ1-5
CASSRLGEPQHF
TGTGCCAGCAGCCGCTTAGGAGAGCCCCAGCATTTT
>TRBV20-1|-|-|TRBJ2-3
CSKAVSTDTQFF
TGCAGTAAGGCTGTGAGCACAGATACGCAGTTTTTT
>TRBV9|-|few|TRBJ2-3
CASSVGPSRGPDTQYF
TGTGCCAGCAGCGTAGGTCCTAGCCGGGGGCCAGATACGCAGTATTTT
>TRBV30|-|-|TRBJ1-2
CAWSQDRVYGYTF
TGTGCCTGGTCACAGGACCGGGTCTATGGCTACACCTTC
>TRBV7-9|-|-|TRBJ2-1
CASSSVGTEYNEQFF
TGTGCCAGCAGCTCTGTCGGGACGGAATACAATGAGCAGTTCTTC
>TRBV4-3|-|-|TRBJ1-2
CASSQDRGTSTFNYGYTF
TGCGCCAGCAGCCAAGATCGAGGGACCTCAACTTTTAACTATGGCTACACCTTC
>TRBV6-1|TRBD1|many|TRBJ2-3
CASSSGTGSTDTQYF
TGTGCCAGCAGTTCTGGGACAGGTAGCACAGATACGCAGTATTTT
>TRBV7-3|-|-|TRBJ2-1
CASSRDGCNEQFF
TGTGCCAGCAGCCGGGACGGCTGCAATGAGCAGTTCTTC
>TRBV4-2|-|many|TRBJ2-7
CASSPKRTAQTYEQYF
TGTGCCAGCAGCCCTAAGCGGACAGCTCAGACCTACGAGCAGTACTTC
>TRBV20-1|TRBD2|-|TRBJ2-5
CSAGGLAVAQETQYF
TGCAGTGCTGGGGGACTAGCGGTCGCTCAAGAGACCCAGTACTTC
>TRBV5-4|TRBD1|many|TRBJ1-2
CASSVTGTAGGYTF
TGTGCCAGCAGCGTAACAGGGACAGCTGGTGGCTACACCTTC
>TRBV6-1|-|many|TRBJ2-3
CASSESGPSTDTQYF
TGTGCCAGCAGTGAAAGCGGGCCGAGCACAGATACGCAGTATTTT
>TRBV20-1|-|many|TRBJ1-2
CSATQGIGGYTF
TGCAGTGCTACGCAGGGTATTGGTGGCTACACCTTC
>TRBV11-2|TRBD1|-|TRBJ2-5
CASSLEGQAAGETQYF
TGTGCCAGCAGCTTAGAGGGACAGGCAGCAGGAGAGACCCAGTACTTC